This paragraph covers one T cell receptor beta chain sequence. Original handling: Estimation of nucleated cell counts relied on the amplification of reference gene primers. Profiled with immunoSEQ multiplex PCR; TCRdb holds only in-frame clones, not every one. That table gives V, J and clone size, and the DNA gave D and trimming. The table shows roughly 70,000 clones, with 85% to 90% occurring only once. The data belong to a study of blood T cell repertoires in COVID-19. Study-level information: The origin of the acute and convalescent COVID-19 samples was the United States, Italy and Spain. T cells, B-cell-depleted T cells, or PBMCs provided the cDNA or gDNA that served as material.

Germline assignment: CDR1 SNHLY and CDR2 FYNNEI. The CDR3 extends over 13 amino acids. Deletions cut 6 bases from V and 2 bases from J, with 11 bases between. This sequence originates from a woman of 80 years or more with active COVID-19. The sample taken for sequencing was peripheral blood. The chain recombines TRBV2 with TRBJ2-7; TRBD1 might be the D (5 bases). The CDR3 sequence is CASRGDSPYEQYF. The CDR3 DNA reads TGTGCCAGCAGGGGCGACAGCCCCTACGAGCAGTACTTC.